This T cell receptor (beta chain) appears in the sequencing data of a study of low-dose radiotherapy and immunotherapy resistance in tumors. This clonotype appeared a few times. Treatment combined nivolumab, ipilimumab, aspirin, low-dose cyclophosphamide and low-dose radiotherapy in a dose-escalation trial. TRAV- and TRBV-specific primers, spanning alpha and beta chains, primed first-strand cDNA. Both a constant-region primer and a V-primer adapter served to amplify TCRs across 15 to 25 PCR cycles. TCRdb re-analysed the reads in MiXCR, keeping a single row per CDR3 protein. The table lists about 13,000 distinct CDR3 sequences, under 80% of them singletons. CDR3 length: 14 amino acids. V was pared by 0 bases and J by 1 base, with 6 bases between. Germline assignment: CDR1 MNHNS and CDR2 SASEGT.

The chain joins TRBV6-1 to TRBJ1-1, with no clear D. This TCR derives from a human donor with advanced metastatic prostate, ovarian, gallbladder or colorectal cancer (not recorded which). This table probably holds off-target reads from a library built for another chain. The CDR3 sequence is CASSEAGGNTEAFF. CDR3 sequence (DNA): TGTGCCAGCAGTGAAGCGGGTGGGAACACTGAAGCTTTCTTT.